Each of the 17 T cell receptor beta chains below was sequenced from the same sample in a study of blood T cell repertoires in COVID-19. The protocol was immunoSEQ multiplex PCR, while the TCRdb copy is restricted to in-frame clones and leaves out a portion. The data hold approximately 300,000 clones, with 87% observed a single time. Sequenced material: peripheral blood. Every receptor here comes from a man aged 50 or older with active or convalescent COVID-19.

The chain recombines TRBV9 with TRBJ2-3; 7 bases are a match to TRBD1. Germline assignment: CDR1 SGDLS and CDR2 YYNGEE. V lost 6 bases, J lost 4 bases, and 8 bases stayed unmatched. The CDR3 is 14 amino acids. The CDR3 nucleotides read TGTGCCAGCAACAGACAGGGAACGGCAGATACGCAGTATTTT. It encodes CASNRQGTADTQYF.

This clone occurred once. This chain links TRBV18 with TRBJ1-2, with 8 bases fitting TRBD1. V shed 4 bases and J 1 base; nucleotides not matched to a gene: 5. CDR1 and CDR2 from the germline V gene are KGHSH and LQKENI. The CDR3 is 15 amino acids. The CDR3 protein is CASSQGQGLNYGYTF. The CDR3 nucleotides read TGTGCCAGCTCACAAGGACAGGGCCTTAACTATGGCTACACCTTC.

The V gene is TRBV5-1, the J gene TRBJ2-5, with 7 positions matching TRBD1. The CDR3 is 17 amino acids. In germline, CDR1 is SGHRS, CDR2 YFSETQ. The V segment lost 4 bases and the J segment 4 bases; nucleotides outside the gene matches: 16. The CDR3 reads CASSVVTGLTFPETQYF. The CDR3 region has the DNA TGCGCCAGCAGCGTAGTGACAGGGTTGACCTTTCCAGAGACCCAGTACTTC.

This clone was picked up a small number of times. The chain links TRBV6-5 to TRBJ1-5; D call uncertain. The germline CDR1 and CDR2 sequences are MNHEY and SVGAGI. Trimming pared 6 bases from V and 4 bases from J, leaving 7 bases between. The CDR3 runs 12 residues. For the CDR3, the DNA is TGTGCCAGCAGGAGAGAGAATCAGCCCCAGCATTTT. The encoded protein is CASRRENQPQHF.

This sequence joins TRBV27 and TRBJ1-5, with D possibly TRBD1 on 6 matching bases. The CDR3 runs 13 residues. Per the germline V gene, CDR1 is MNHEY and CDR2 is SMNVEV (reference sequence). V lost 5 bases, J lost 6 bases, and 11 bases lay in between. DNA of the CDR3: TGTGCCAGCAGTGACGGGGGGGCTCAGCCCCAGCATTTT. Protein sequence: CASSDGGAQPQHF.

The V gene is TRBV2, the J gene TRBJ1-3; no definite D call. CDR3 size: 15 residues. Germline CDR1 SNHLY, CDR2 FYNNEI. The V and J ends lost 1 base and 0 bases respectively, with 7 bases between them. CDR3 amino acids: CASSEGPFSGNTIYF. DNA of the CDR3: TGTGCCAGCAGTGAAGGGCCCTTCTCTGGAAACACCATATATTTT.

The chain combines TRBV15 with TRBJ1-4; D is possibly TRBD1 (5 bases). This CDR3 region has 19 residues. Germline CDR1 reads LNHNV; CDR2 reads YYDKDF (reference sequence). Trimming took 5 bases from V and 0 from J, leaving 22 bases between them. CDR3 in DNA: TGTGCCACCAGCCGCGCAGTAGGGGCGGTTCTTGCAACTAATGAAAAACTGTTTTTT. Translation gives CATSRAVGAVLATNEKLFF.

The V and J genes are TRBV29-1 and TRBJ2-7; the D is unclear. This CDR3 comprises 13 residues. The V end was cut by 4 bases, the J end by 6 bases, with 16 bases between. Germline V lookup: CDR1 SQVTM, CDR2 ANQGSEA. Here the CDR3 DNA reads TGCAGCGTTGTAGCCCATCTTCTTGGCGAGCAGTACTTC. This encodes CSVVAHLLGEQYF.

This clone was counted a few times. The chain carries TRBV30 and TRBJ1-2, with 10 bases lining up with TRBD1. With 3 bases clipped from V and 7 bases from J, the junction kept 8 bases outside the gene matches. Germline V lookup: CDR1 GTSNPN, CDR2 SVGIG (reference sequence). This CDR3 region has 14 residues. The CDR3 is CAWRETGGLGGYTF. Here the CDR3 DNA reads TGTGCCTGGAGGGAGACAGGGGGCCTTGGTGGCTACACCTTC.

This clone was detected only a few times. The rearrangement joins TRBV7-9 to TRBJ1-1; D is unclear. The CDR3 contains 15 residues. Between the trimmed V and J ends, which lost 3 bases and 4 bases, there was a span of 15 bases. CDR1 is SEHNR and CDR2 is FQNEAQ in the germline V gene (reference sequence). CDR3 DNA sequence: TGTGCCAGCAGCTTGGGTGGCAGCGGAGGCACTGAAGCTTTCTTT. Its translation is CASSLGGSGGTEAFF.

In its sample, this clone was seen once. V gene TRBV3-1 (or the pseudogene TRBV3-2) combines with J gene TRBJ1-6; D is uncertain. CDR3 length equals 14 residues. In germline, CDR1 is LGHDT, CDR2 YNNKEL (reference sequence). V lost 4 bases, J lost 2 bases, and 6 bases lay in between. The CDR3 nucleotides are TGTGCCAGCAGCCTTGTTACCTATAATTCACCCCTCCACTTT. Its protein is CASSLVTYNSPLHF.

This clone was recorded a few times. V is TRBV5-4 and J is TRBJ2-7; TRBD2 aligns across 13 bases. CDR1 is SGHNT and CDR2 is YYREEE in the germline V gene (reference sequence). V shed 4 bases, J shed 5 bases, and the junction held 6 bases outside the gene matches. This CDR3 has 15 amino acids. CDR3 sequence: CASSNRGLAGDEQYF. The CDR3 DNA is TGTGCCAGCAGCAACCGCGGACTAGCGGGAGACGAGCAGTACTTC.

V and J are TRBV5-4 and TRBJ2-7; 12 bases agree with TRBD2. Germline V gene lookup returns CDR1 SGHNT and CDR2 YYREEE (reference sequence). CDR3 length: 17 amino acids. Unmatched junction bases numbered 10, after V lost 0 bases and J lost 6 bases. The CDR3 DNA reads TGTGCCAGCAGCTTGGACGGGCTAGCGGGAGGGAGTAGCGAGCAGTACTTC. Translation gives CASSLDGLAGGSSEQYF.

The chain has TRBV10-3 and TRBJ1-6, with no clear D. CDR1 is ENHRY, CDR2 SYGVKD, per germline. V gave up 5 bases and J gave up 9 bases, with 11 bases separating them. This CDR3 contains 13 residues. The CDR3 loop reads CAISPTPSSPLHF. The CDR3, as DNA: TGTGCCATCAGTCCTACCCCGTCTTCACCCCTCCACTTT.

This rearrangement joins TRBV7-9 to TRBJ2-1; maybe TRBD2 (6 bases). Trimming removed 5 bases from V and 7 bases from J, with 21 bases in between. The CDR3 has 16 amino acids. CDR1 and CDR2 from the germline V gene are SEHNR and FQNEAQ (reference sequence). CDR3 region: CASSPRGLTHGNEQFF. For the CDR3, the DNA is TGTGCCAGCAGCCCCCGAGGACTAACCCATGGAAATGAGCAGTTCTTC.

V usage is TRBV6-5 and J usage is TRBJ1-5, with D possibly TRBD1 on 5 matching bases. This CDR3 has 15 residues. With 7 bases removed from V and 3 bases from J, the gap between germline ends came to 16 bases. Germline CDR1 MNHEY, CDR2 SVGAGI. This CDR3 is CASTVGQTDNQPQHF. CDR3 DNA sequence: TGTGCCAGCACCGTCGGGCAGACAGACAATCAGCCCCAGCATTTT.

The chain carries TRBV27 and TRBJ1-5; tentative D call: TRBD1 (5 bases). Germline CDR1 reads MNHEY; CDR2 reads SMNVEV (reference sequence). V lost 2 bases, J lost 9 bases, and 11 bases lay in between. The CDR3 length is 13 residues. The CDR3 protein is CASSLKGPRPQHF. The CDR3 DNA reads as TGTGCCAGCAGTTTAAAGGGGCCCAGGCCCCAGCATTTT.